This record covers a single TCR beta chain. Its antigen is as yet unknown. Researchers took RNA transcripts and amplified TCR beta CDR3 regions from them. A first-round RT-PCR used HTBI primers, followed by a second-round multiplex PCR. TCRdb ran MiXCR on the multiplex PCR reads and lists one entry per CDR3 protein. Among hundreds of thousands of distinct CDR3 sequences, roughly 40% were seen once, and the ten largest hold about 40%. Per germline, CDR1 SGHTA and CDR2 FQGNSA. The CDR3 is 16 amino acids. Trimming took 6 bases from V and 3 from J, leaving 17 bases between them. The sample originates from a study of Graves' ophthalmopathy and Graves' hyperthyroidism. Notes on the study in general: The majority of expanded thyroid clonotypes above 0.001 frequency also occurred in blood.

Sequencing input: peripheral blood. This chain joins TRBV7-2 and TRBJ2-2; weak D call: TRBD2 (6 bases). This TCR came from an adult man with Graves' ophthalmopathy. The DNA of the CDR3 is TGTGCCAGCAGTCTAGGGACTCCGGCGGACACCGGGGAGCTGTTTTTT. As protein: CASSLGTPADTGELFF.